This T cell receptor beta chain was documented in a study of cytomegalovirus exposure and HLA in healthy donors. Deletions cut 6 bases from V and 2 bases from J, with 8 bases between. From germline, CDR1 is MRHNA and CDR2 SNTAGT. The CDR3 has 14 amino acids. The PCR had 60 Vbeta and 13 Jbeta primers. Repertoires were generated with immunoSEQ multiplex PCR, while TCRdb's copy carries only in-frame clones and drops some. The sample table includes 30,000 to 35,000 clones. Sequenced sample: PBMCs. The source of this sequence is a woman aged 40 to 50 in good health and CMV-seropositive. The V call is TRBV6-4, the J call TRBJ2-6; D remains unclear. CDR3 region: CASSAGPGANVLTF. The CDR3 coding sequence is TGTGCCAGCAGCGCAGGTCCTGGGGCCAACGTCCTGACTTTC.